Given below is one T cell receptor beta chain in context. TCRdb passed the PCR reads through MiXCR, listing each CDR3 protein once. The data hold approximately 590,000 distinct CDR3 sequences, with over 25% observed a single time. There are 17 residues in the CDR3. V lost 2 bases to trimming and J lost 4 bases, with 21 bases between them. The data were taken from a study of molecular identifiers for immune sequencing clone quantification. This receptor was taken from a human donor in good health. Some libraries in this study had Jurkat cell RNA spiked in. What was sequenced was naive CD8+ T cells from blood, with Jurkat cell RNA spiked in. Regarding subset: FACS-sorted CD8+CD4-CCR7+CD45RA+ naive T cells. J is TRBJ2-7 and V is TRBV6-7; unclear D gene. TRBV6-7 is reported as an ORF; its role is uncertain. CDR3 DNA sequence: TGTGCCAGCAGTTACAGTGGTCGCAGGTTTCCCACTTACGAGCAGTACTTC. It translates to CASSYSGRRFPTYEQYF.